A selection of T cell receptor beta chains follows, all from one sample in a study of blood T cells in healthy people across ages. One entry per CDR3 protein results from TCRdb running MiXCR on the 5' RACE reads. The table lists hundreds of thousands of distinct CDR3 sequences, around two fifths of them singletons, with 30% in the top ten. The sequenced material came from blood. The origin of the receptors is an elderly man in good health. The CDR3 runs from the conserved cysteine through the conserved F or W. A D gene is named only where the DNA matches it firmly. Clone sizes are given selectively: once, few, many, or a class where the clone is expanded.

j_call | clone_size | d_call | v_call | cdr3_aa
TRBJ2-5 | . | TRBD2 | TRBV6-2/TRBV6-3 | CASSTPGLVGNEQYF
TRBJ2-7 | many | TRBD1 | TRBV3-1 | CASSPTGYEQYF
TRBJ1-2 | few | . | TRBV7-2 | CASSLEQGYRYTF
TRBJ1-5 | . | . | TRBV20-1 | CSAIPGINSNQPQHF
TRBJ1-1 | . | TRBD1 | TRBV2 | CASSGQGKSTEAFF
TRBJ1-6 | few | . | TRBV20-1 | CSAAKQATNSYNSPLHF
TRBJ2-1 | . | TRBD1 | TRBV5-1 | CASSSGQGRINEQFF
TRBJ2-3 | few | TRBD2 | TRBV5-1 | CASTSGVSTDTQYF
TRBJ2-7 | few | . | TRBV6-2/TRBV6-3 | CASSTGTTYEQYF
TRBJ2-1 | . | . | TRBV2 | CASSSRGRGYNEQFF
TRBJ2-5 | . | . | TRBV20-1 | CSVQTGQETQYF
TRBJ2-5 | few | TRBD1 | TRBV7-9 | CASSEGQGAETQYF
TRBJ1-2 | . | . | TRBV28 | CASSFPHSGVEYGYTF
TRBJ2-2 | . | TRBD2 | TRBV11-3 | CASSAGLAGANTGELFF
TRBJ2-5 | . | TRBD2 | TRBV9 | CASSSMTSGVSSYNEQYF
TRBJ1-1 | . | . | TRBV14 | CASSQGLYTEAFF
TRBJ2-7 | . | . | TRBV5-1 | CASSLGRETYEQYF
TRBJ1-4 | . | . | TRBV6-5 | CASSKTYSGKLFF
TRBJ2-7 | few | TRBD2 | TRBV7-8 | CASSWTRPGSYEQYF
TRBJ1-5 | . | . | TRBV5-5 | CASSLMGSVDQPQHF
TRBJ2-3 | . | TRBD2 | TRBV12-3/TRBV12-4 | CASSSWASGRTDTQYF
TRBJ2-1 | . | . | TRBV24-1 | CATSDFGSNEQFF
TRBJ2-7 | few | . | TRBV6-2/TRBV6-3 | CASSYARNNEQYF
TRBJ2-5 | few | . | TRBV7-2 | CASSLAPGRETQYF
TRBJ2-7 | many | . | TRBV29-1 | CSVHLRGSYEQYF
TRBJ2-1 | . | TRBD1 | TRBV9 | CASRKGQGAYNEQFF
TRBJ2-1 | . | . | TRBV10-3 | CAISDRSGSSYNEQFF
. | . | . | TRBV6-2/TRBV6-3 | CASSYVGKYEQYF